This is a list of T cell receptor beta chains from one sample in a study of shared clonotypes between healthy human individuals. Sequencing used immunoSEQ multiplex PCR; TCRdb keeps in-frame clones, though not all of them. In the table there are roughly 850,000 clones, roughly 96% of which are singletons. Sequences were obtained from naive CD8+ T cells sorted from blood. The receptors stem from a young man in good health. Both conserved end residues are part of each CDR3. For some rows the clone size is stated as once, few or many, or as a class when expanded; others skip it.

clone size | V gene | CDR3 protein
once | TRBV2 | CASSVPEANTGELFF
NA | TRBV6-5 | CASSVQGFGYTF
NA | TRBV7-9 | CASTGTSEETQYF
NA | TRBV5-1 | CASSFKGAYEQYF
NA | TRBV29-1 | CSATRNTEAFF
NA | TRBV7-9 | CASSIGPGQTAYEQYF
NA | TRBV4-1 | CASSLSGAFNEQYF
NA | TRBV6-1 | CASSESPQLFF
NA | TRBV7-9 | CATAWVSTDTQYF
NA | TRBV30 | CAWAIAGGGETQYF
NA | TRBV29-1 | CSVLTGVETQYF
NA | TRBV29-1 | CSVEGTSGRGYNEQFF
once | TRBV5-1 | CASSPGTGADTQYF
NA | TRBV7-6 | CASSLDRMDEQYF
NA | TRBV11-1 | CASSQKRPGTVLYEQYF
NA | TRBV5-8 | CASSPPIAGQQLADTQYF
NA | TRBV2 | CASRSGSYEQYF
NA | TRBV27 | CASSLSSGAKAFF
NA | TRBV7-9 | CASSLGLASSYNEQFF
once | TRBV20-1 | CSAREVYEQFF
NA | TRBV25-1 | CASIGLAGGEGANVLTF
NA | TRBV29-1 | CNVEGGTREDTGELFF
NA | TRBV25-1 | CASSGHRPNEKLFF
NA | TRBV4-1 | CASSQGRMGGNTIYF
NA | TRBV9 | CASSVQGGKETQYF
NA | TRBV25-1 | CASSYRSASYGYTF